This T cell receptor beta chain is from a study of T-cell memory formation after mild COVID-19. Study background: Largely donor-specific sequence clusters came from a couple of donors. Overall study results and limits: Shrinking CD4+ clones resided mostly in CM and EM, and CD8+ ones in EMRA. Day 15 to 85 contractors were CD4/CD8 balanced; later expanders leaned CD4+. Detection of some responders pre-infection suggested pre-existing cross-reactive memory T cells participated.

To note about this clonotype: Antigen specificity is unknown.

The V gene's germline CDR1 is MNHEY and CDR2 SMNVEV (reference sequence). CDR3 length: 13 residues. The V end was cut by 2 bases, the J end by 4 bases, with 8 bases between. MiXCR, run by TCRdb on the 5' RACE reads, gives a single entry per CDR3 protein. Of fewer than 500,000 distinct CDR3 sequences listed, approximately 23% are singletons. The receptor comes from an adult woman who had mild COVID-19 (a few samples of this study predate the infection). Cell type and time point are not known. Sample: PBMCs or a T cell subset sorted from them (not recorded which). J is TRBJ1-2 and V is TRBV27, with unresolved D. This chain's CDR3 is CASSLRAAYGYTF. DNA for the CDR3: TGTGCCAGCAGTTTAAGGGCAGCCTATGGCTACACCTTC.